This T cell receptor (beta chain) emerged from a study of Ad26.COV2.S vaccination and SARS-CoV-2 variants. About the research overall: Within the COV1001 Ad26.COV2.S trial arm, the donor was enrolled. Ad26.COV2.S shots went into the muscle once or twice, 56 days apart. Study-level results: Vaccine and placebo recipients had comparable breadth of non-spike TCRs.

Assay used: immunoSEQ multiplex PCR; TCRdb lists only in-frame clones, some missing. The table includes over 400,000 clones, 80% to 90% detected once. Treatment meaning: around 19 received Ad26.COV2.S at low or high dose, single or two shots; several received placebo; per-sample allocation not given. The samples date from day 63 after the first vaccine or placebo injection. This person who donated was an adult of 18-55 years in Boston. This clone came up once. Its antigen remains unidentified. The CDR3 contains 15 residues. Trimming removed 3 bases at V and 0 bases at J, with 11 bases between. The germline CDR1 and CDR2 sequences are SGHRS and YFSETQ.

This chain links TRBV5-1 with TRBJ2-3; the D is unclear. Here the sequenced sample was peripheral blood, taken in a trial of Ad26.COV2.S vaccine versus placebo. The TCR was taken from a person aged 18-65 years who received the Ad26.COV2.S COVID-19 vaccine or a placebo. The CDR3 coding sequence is TGCGCCAGCAGCTCCGGCAGAACTAGCACAGATACGCAGTATTTT. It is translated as CASSSGRTSTDTQYF.